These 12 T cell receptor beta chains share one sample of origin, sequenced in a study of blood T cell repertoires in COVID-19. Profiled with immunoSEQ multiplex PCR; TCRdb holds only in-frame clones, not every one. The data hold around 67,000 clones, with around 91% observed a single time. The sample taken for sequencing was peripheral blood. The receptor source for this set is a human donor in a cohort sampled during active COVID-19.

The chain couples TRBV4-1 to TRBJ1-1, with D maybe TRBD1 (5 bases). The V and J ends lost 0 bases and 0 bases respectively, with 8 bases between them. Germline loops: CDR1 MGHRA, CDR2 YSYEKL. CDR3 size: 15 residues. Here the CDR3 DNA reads TGCGCCAGCAGCCAAGATCCGGGGGTGAACACTGAAGCTTTCTTT. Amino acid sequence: CASSQDPGVNTEAFF.

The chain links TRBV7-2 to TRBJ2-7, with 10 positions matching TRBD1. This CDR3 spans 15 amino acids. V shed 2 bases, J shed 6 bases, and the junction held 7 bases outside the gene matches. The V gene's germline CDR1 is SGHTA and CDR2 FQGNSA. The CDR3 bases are TGTGCCAGCAGCTTATTTGGGACAGGGGAGTCCGAGCAGTACTTC. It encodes CASSLFGTGESEQYF.

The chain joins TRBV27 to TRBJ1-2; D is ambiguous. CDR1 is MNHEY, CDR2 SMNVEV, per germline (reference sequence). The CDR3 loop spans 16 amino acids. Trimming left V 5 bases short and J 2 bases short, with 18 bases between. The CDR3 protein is CASSPRPGIYNYGYTF. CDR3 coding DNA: TGTGCCAGCAGTCCCCGACCCGGGATCTACAACTATGGCTACACCTTC.

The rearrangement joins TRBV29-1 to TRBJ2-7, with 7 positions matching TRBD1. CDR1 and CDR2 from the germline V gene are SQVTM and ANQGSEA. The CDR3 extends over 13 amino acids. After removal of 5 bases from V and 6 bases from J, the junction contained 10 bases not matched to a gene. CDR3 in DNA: TGCAGCGTTTTAACCGGGACAGTGTTCGAGCAGTACTTC. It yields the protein CSVLTGTVFEQYF.

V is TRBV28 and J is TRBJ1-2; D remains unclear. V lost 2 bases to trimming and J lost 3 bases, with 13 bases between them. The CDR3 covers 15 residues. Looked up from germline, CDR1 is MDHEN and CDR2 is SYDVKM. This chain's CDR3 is CASSLPSQAHYGYTF. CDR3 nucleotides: TGTGCCAGCAGTTTACCATCCCAGGCTCACTATGGCTACACCTTC.

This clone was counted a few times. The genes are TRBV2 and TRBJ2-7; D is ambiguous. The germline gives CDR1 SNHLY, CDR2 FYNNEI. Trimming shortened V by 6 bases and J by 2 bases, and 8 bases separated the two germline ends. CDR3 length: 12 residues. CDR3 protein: CASSDGAYEQYF. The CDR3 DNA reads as TGTGCCAGCAGCGACGGAGCCTACGAGCAGTACTTC.

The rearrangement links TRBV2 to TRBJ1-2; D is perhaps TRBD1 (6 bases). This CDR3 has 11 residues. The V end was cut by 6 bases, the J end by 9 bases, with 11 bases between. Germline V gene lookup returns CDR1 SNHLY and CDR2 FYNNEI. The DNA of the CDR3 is TGTGCCAGCAGCCCCGGACAGCGCTACACCTTC. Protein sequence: CASSPGQRYTF.

CDR3 in DNA: TGTGCCAGCAGTTTATCTGGCGCGACAGGGATAAGCTACGAGCAGTACTTC. As protein: CASSLSGATGISYEQYF. The rearrangement uses TRBV27 and TRBJ2-7; TRBD1 aligns across 7 bases. V lost 0 bases to trimming and J lost 3 bases; unmatched junction nucleotides: 11. CDR1 and CDR2 (germline): MNHEY, SMNVEV (reference sequence). CDR3 length: 17 residues.

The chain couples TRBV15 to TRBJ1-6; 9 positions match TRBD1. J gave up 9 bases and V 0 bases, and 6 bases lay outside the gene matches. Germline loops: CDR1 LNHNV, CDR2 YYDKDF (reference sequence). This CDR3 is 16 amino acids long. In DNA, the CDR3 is TGTGCCACCAGCAGAGATTACGGGACAGGGAGTTCACCCCTCCACTTT. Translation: CATSRDYGTGSSPLHF. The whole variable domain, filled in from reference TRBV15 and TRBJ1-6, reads DAMVIQNPRYQVTQFGKPVTLSCSQTLNHNVMYWYQQKSSQAPKLLFHYYDKDFNNEADTPDNFQSRRPNTSFCFLDIRSPGLGDTAMYLCATSRDYGTGSSPLHFGNGTRLTVT.

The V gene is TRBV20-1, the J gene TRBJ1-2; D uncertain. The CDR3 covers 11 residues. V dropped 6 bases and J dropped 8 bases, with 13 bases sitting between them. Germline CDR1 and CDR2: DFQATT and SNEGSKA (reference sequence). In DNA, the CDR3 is TGCAGTGCCGAGGCGGGTGGCGGCTACACCTTC. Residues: CSAEAGGGYTF.

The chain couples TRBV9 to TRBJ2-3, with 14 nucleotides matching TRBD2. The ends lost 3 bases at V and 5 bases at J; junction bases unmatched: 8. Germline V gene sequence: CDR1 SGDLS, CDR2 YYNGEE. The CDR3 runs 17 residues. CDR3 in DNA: TGTGCCAGCAGCGGAAGACTAGCGGGGGGGCCCGTAGATACGCAGTATTTT. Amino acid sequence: CASSGRLAGGPVDTQYF.

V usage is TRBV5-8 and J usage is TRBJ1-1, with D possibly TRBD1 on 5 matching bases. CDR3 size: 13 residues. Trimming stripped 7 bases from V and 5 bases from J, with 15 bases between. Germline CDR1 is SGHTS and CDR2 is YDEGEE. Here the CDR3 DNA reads TGTGCCAGCGGAATGCGGGGGGAGACTGAAGCTTTCTTT. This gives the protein CASGMRGETEAFF.